These 26 T cell receptor beta chains were all obtained from the same sample, sequenced in a study of cytotoxic CD8 clonotypes in ibrutinib-treated CLL. Assay used: immunoSEQ multiplex PCR; TCRdb lists only in-frame clones, some missing. This table holds 130,000 or so clones, 80% to 85% found once. This specimen was PBMCs, taken after 24 months of ibrutinib treatment. Receptor source: a human donor with chronic lymphocytic leukemia.

The chain couples TRBV6-5 to TRBJ1-1; D remains unclear. This CDR3 has 14 residues. Per the germline V gene, CDR1 is MNHEY and CDR2 is SVGAGI. The ends were cut back, 7 bases at V and 4 bases at J, with 16 bases in the middle. CDR3 protein: CASNSLGMTTEAFF. DNA of the CDR3: TGTGCCAGCAATAGTCTGGGGATGACCACTGAAGCTTTCTTT.

The gene calls are TRBV7-2 and TRBJ2-1, with 8 nucleotides matching TRBD1. CDR1 and CDR2 from the germline V gene are SGHTA and FQGNSA. This CDR3 has 15 residues. The ends lost 1 base at V and 4 bases at J; junction bases unmatched: 3. The chain's CDR3 is CASSLGGTGYNEQFF. DNA for the CDR3: TGTGCCAGCAGCTTAGGGGGGACAGGTTACAATGAGCAGTTCTTC.

This clone is a singleton in its sample. The genes are TRBV30 and TRBJ2-2; maybe TRBD1 (5 bases). The V gene's germline CDR1 is GTSNPN and CDR2 SVGIG (reference sequence). V lost 8 bases, J lost 0 bases, and 10 bases lay in between. This CDR3 has 13 residues. CDR3 DNA: TGTGCCGCAGACAGTACGAACACCGGGGAGCTGTTTTTT. Translating it yields CAADSTNTGELFF.

The chain is built from TRBV29-1 and TRBJ2-2, with 7 bases fitting TRBD1. V dropped 4 bases and J dropped 2; count of bases not matched to a gene: 7. This CDR3 has 15 residues. Per germline, CDR1 SQVTM and CDR2 ANQGSEA. The CDR3 nucleotides are TGCAGCGTTGTACCTGAGGGGGCTAACACCGGGGAGCTGTTTTTT. It specifies CSVVPEGANTGELFF.

This chain joins TRBV9 and TRBJ1-3; D may be TRBD1 (5 bases). Trimming left V 3 bases short and J 0 bases short, with 16 bases between. The CDR3 loop spans 17 amino acids. Germline lookup yields CDR1 SGDLS and CDR2 YYNGEE. This CDR3 is CASSALPFGGSGNTIYF. CDR3 nucleotides: TGTGCCAGCAGCGCCCTCCCTTTTGGGGGCTCTGGAAACACCATATATTTT.

The table lists this clone with a few counts. This chain connects TRBV6-6 to TRBJ2-7, with TRBD2 identical over 8 bases. The CDR3 is 15 residues long. V lost 7 bases and J lost 0; bases outside the gene matches: 8. Germline V gene data show CDR1 as MNHNY and CDR2 as SVGAGI (reference sequence). The CDR3 nucleotides read TGTGCCAGCACACGGGGGGGCGCAAGCTCCTACGAGCAGTACTTC. Translated: CASTRGGASSYEQYF.

In DNA form, the CDR3 reads TGTGCCAGCAGCTTGAGTGGCTACACCTTC. This translates into CASSLSGYTF. The chain has TRBV7-7 and TRBJ1-2; D is unresolved. Per the germline V gene, CDR1 is SSHAT and CDR2 is FNYEAQ (reference sequence). The V end was cut by 3 bases, the J end by 7 bases, with 3 bases between. CDR3 length equals 10 residues.

This chain uses TRBV19 with TRBJ1-2; 7 positions agree with TRBD1. The germline gives CDR1 LNHDA, CDR2 SQIVND (reference sequence). The CDR3 loop spans 15 amino acids. The junction had 10 bases not matched to a gene; V was cut back by 4 bases and J by 5 bases. The DNA of the CDR3 is TGTGCCAGTAGTAGATTCGGACAGGCGGGGTATGGCTACACCTTC. Residues: CASSRFGQAGYGYTF. The variable domain in full, with the rest retrieved from reference TRBV19 and TRBJ1-2, is DGGITQSPKYLFRKEGQNVTLSCEQNLNHDAMYWYRQDPGQGLRLIYYSQIVNDFQKGDIAEGYSVSREKKESFPLTVTSAQKNPTAFYLCASSRFGQAGYGYTFGSGTRLTVV.

This chain uses TRBV11-2 with TRBJ1-2; D gene ambiguous. There are 13 residues in the CDR3. Germline V CDR1 and CDR2: SGHAT, FQNNGV. Between the trimmed V and J ends, which lost 0 bases and 4 bases, there was a span of 6 bases. The CDR3 spells CASSLEDIYGYTF. Here the CDR3 DNA reads TGTGCCAGCAGCTTAGAGGATATCTATGGCTACACCTTC.

The V and J genes are TRBV30 and TRBJ1-2; unclear D gene. This CDR3 has 12 amino acids. Germline loops: CDR1 GTSNPN, CDR2 SVGIG (reference sequence). Trimming cost V 3 bases and J 4 bases, with 9 bases left between them. The CDR3 coding sequence is TGTGCCTGGAGGGGCAGCACCTATGGCTACACCTTC. Translated, it gives CAWRGSTYGYTF.

This clone turned up a few times. The chain uses TRBV9 and TRBJ2-3, with 7 nucleotides matching TRBD1. CDR1 and CDR2 (germline): SGDLS, YYNGEE. This CDR3 spans 15 amino acids. Germline trimming cut 3 bases from V and 9 bases from J; bases unmatched to any gene: 13. As DNA, the CDR3 is TGTGCCAGCAGCGCGTGGGACAGTGCTGCGGCCACGCAGTATTTT. Protein sequence: CASSAWDSAAATQYF.

The chain joins TRBV2 to TRBJ1-5; D unclear. The germline V gene encodes CDR1 SNHLY and CDR2 FYNNEI. The CDR3 consists of 16 residues. V was cut by 3 bases and J by 4 bases, with 16 bases left in between. DNA for the CDR3: TGTGCCAGCAGTGATCTGACACCCCCCGGTAATCAGCCCCAGCATTTT. Protein sequence: CASSDLTPPGNQPQHF.

V is TRBV7-2 and J is TRBJ2-3; tentative D call: TRBD1 (5 bases). The CDR3 has 15 residues. Germline values: CDR1 SGHTA, CDR2 FQGNSA. Trimming stripped 7 bases from V and 0 bases from J, with 14 bases between. The CDR3 spells CASTPGALSTDTQYF. In nucleotides, the CDR3 is TGTGCCAGCACCCCTGGGGCGCTTAGCACAGATACGCAGTATTTT.

This chain uses TRBV29-1 with TRBJ2-5, with D possibly being TRBD1 (7 bases). This CDR3 comprises 15 residues. Looked up from germline, CDR1 is SQVTM and CDR2 is ANQGSEA. Trimming stripped 3 bases from V and 4 bases from J, with 18 bases between. CDR3 loop: CSVEPQGVGGETQYF. The CDR3 region has the DNA TGCAGCGTTGAGCCCCAGGGGGTGGGAGGAGAGACCCAGTACTTC.

This clone showed up just once. The CDR3 region is CASSMGGVATNEKLFF. CDR3 in DNA: TGTGCCAGCAGTATGGGGGGGGTTGCAACTAATGAAAAACTGTTTTTT. This chain links TRBV28 with TRBJ1-4, with D perhaps TRBD1 (5 bases). In germline, CDR1 is MDHEN, CDR2 SYDVKM. This CDR3 is 16 amino acids long. The V end was cut by 5 bases, the J end by 0 bases, with 13 bases between.

The chain combines TRBV6-5 with TRBJ2-7; TRBD2 aligns across 7 bases. This CDR3 region has 12 residues. V lost 8 bases to trimming and J lost 2 bases; unmatched junction nucleotides: 3. The germline CDR1 and CDR2 sequences are MNHEY and SVGAGI. The CDR3 nucleotides read TGTGCCAGCGGCGGGGGTACCTACGAGCAGTACTTC. Translation gives CASGGGTYEQYF.

The chain joins TRBV19 to TRBJ1-5; D might be TRBD1 (5 bases). The CDR3 runs 14 residues. With 7 bases removed from V and 2 bases from J, the gap between germline ends came to 12 bases. Germline-derived CDR1 and CDR2 are LNHDA and SQIVND (reference sequence). The CDR3 sequence is CASKEGLGNQPQHF. The CDR3 bases are TGTGCCAGTAAGGAGGGACTGGGCAATCAGCCCCAGCATTTT.

The V gene is TRBV2, the J gene TRBJ1-5; no reliable D call. Germline lookup yields CDR1 SNHLY and CDR2 FYNNEI. CDR3 length equals 14 residues. V lost 5 bases and J lost 0, with 8 bases in between. CDR3 bases: TGTGCCAGCAGTTCAGGCAATAGCAATCAGCCCCAGCATTTT. Encoded protein: CASSSGNSNQPQHF.

V and J are TRBV9 and TRBJ2-7, with 7 bases that match TRBD1. Germline assignment: CDR1 SGDLS and CDR2 YYNGEE. The CDR3 loop spans 13 amino acids. After removal of 3 bases from V and 9 bases from J, the junction contained 9 bases not matched to a gene. CDR3 region: CASSADQTGRQYF. In DNA form, the CDR3 reads TGTGCCAGCAGCGCGGACCAGACAGGGCGGCAGTACTTC.

The chain employs TRBV12-5 and TRBJ2-7, with D hard to call. The CDR3 loop spans 15 amino acids. Germline V gene lookup returns CDR1 LGHNT and CDR2 FRNRAP. V lost 0 bases and J 2 bases, leaving 11 bases between the germline ends. This CDR3 is CASGLVPGPPYEQYF. CDR3 nucleotides: TGTGCTAGTGGTTTGGTGCCGGGCCCACCCTACGAGCAGTACTTC.

The gene calls are TRBV28 and TRBJ1-2, with 7 bases lining up with TRBD1. This CDR3 comprises 12 residues. The V gene end was trimmed by 8 bases and the J gene end by 4 bases; junction bases not matched to a gene: 4. Germline lookup yields CDR1 MDHEN and CDR2 SYDVKM. CDR3 bases: TGTGCCAGCCGGACAGGTAGCTATGGCTACACCTTC. As protein: CASRTGSYGYTF.

V is TRBV29-1 and J is TRBJ1-2, with D possibly matching TRBD1 (5 bases). The CDR3 has 13 amino acids. Germline V lookup: CDR1 SQVTM, CDR2 ANQGSEA. The germline V and J ends were trimmed by 6 bases and 0 bases, with 11 bases remaining between them. The CDR3 loop is CSVGRYTNYGYTF. The CDR3 nucleotides are TGCAGCGTGGGGCGATATACTAACTATGGCTACACCTTC.

This chain links TRBV9 with TRBJ2-1; possibly TRBD2 for D (6 bases). The CDR3 extends over 18 amino acids. With 3 bases removed from V and 6 bases from J, the gap between germline ends came to 25 bases. In germline, CDR1 is SGDLS, CDR2 YYNGEE. Here the CDR3 DNA reads TGTGCCAGCAGCGAGCCCCGCGGAGGGAGCGCGTGGGGCAATGAGCAGTTCTTC. It is translated as CASSEPRGGSAWGNEQFF.

This rearrangement joins TRBV6-6 to TRBJ2-1; possibly TRBD2 for D (6 bases). The CDR3 contains 12 residues. Germline lookup yields CDR1 MNHNY and CDR2 SVGAGI (reference sequence). V was shortened by 5 bases and J by 10 bases, with 12 bases between the two germline ends. The DNA for the CDR3 is TGTGCCAGCAGTCCCGGGGGTTGGGAGCAGTTCTTC. As protein: CASSPGGWEQFF.

This sequence joins TRBV6-1 and TRBJ2-5; D tentatively fits TRBD1 or TRBD2 (5 bases each). Trimming took 3 bases from V and 1 from J, leaving 12 bases between them. The length of the CDR3 is 15 residues. The germline V gene encodes CDR1 MNHNS and CDR2 SASEGT. DNA of the CDR3: TGTGCCAGCAGTGATGTGAGGGGTTCCCAAGAGACCCAGTACTTC. Translation: CASSDVRGSQETQYF.

This sequence joins TRBV10-1 and TRBJ2-3; 8 bases map to TRBD2. The CDR3 sequence is 15 residues long. The V segment lost 4 bases and the J segment 4 bases; nucleotides outside the gene matches: 7. Germline V gene lookup returns CDR1 WNHNN and CDR2 SYGVQD (reference sequence). The CDR3 nucleotides are TGCGCCAGCAGTGCTTTGGCGGGGGGTCCAGATACGCAGTATTTT. Its protein is CASSALAGGPDTQYF.